A selection of T cell receptor beta chains follows, all from one sample in a study of cytomegalovirus exposure and HLA in healthy donors. Measured with immunoSEQ multiplex PCR; TCRdb has only the in-frame clones, and not every one. The sample has roughly 74,000 clones; 78% are singletons. The sample was PBMCs. The receptor source for this set is a man aged 35-49 years in good health and CMV-seronegative. Each CDR3 is given with its conserved first and last residue. D genes are given only for firm matches. The size field is filled for only some rows; it gives once, few, many or a size class.

clone_size cdr3_length j_call d_call v_call cdr3_aa cdr3_nt
few 17 TRBJ2-1 NA TRBV19 CASSKEGSGQPYNEQFF TGTGCCAGTAGTAAGGAGGGTAGCGGCCAGCCCTACAATGAGCAGTTCTTC
few 14 TRBJ1-1 NA TRBV2 CASGGESGNTEAFF TGTGCCAGCGGCGGGGAGTCTGGGAACACTGAAGCTTTCTTT
NA 13 TRBJ1-1 NA TRBV9 CASSVAGNTEAFF TGTGCCAGCAGCGTAGCGGGGAACACTGAAGCTTTCTTT
once 15 TRBJ2-7 TRBD1 TRBV7-9 CASEVPGTGPHEQYF TGTGCCAGCGAGGTCCCGGGGACAGGGCCCCACGAGCAGTACTTC
NA 13 TRBJ1-1 TRBD1 TRBV6-5 CASSYRGLTEAFF TGTGCCAGCAGTTACAGGGGGCTTACTGAAGCTTTCTTT
few 18 TRBJ2-1 TRBD2 TRBV5-4 CASSFGTSGRVSYNEQFF TGTGCCAGCAGCTTCGGGACTAGCGGGAGAGTGAGTTACAATGAGCAGTTCTTC
NA 18 TRBJ2-2 TRBD1 TRBV11-3 CASSLDRVGTAYTGELFF TGTGCCAGCAGCTTAGATCGAGTGGGGACAGCTTACACCGGGGAGCTGTTTTTT
NA 17 TRBJ2-2 NA TRBV28 CASSPTGDYANTGELFF TGTGCCAGCAGTCCAACCGGAGATTACGCGAACACCGGGGAGCTGTTTTTT
NA 15 TRBJ2-7 NA TRBV5-4 CASSLDSLGPSEQYF TGTGCCAGCAGCTTGGACAGTTTGGGCCCCTCCGAGCAGTACTTC
NA 13 TRBJ2-1 TRBD1 TRBV29-1 CSVGRGLDNEQFF TGCAGCGTTGGCAGGGGGCTCGACAATGAGCAGTTCTTC
NA 12 TRBJ2-7 NA TRBV19 CASSIAGYEQYF TGTGCCAGTAGTATCGCAGGCTACGAGCAGTACTTC
once 13 TRBJ1-2 NA TRBV6-1 CASSEAGAGGYTF TGTGCCAGCAGTGAAGCCGGAGCGGGTGGCTACACCTTC
NA 15 TRBJ2-7 TRBD2 TRBV10-2 CASSERLANSYEQYF TGCGCCAGCAGTGAGAGACTAGCGAACTCCTACGAGCAGTACTTC
NA 17 TRBJ2-5 TRBD1 TRBV7-6 CASSLDGRTGGQETQYF TGTGCCAGCAGCTTAGATGGACGGACAGGTGGGCAAGAGACCCAGTACTTC
NA 17 TRBJ1-6 NA TRBV4-1 CASSQRQAYGYNSPLHF TGCGCCAGCAGCCAAAGACAGGCCTACGGCTATAATTCACCCCTCCACTTT